Listed below are T cell receptor beta chains from one sample, sequenced in a study of T cell responses to AZD1222 COVID-19 vaccine. Method: immunoSEQ multiplex PCR; TCRdb's copy keeps in-frame clones and lacks some. The data show around 180,000 clones, around nine tenths seen once. The material sequenced was peripheral blood, taken on day 0 of AZD1222 vaccination. Source of these receptors: an adult in good health. CDR3s include the opening cysteine and the closing phenylalanine or tryptophan.

v_call cdr3_aa
TRBV5-4 CASSYLTQETQYF
TRBV11-2 CASSEARAYNSPLHF
TRBV30 CAWSNGAGSSNYNSPLHF
TRBV5-3 CASRALGGGWEQYF
TRBV28 CASTRTGGYGYTF
TRBV19 CASSMAPRGNRLNTEAFF
TRBV30 CAWSVWPFPGQAHYEQYF
TRBV11-2 CASSLALAGGSSEQYF
TRBV28 CASPPTTSGVPYEQYF
TRBV6-6 CASSTGTGVNYGYTF
TRBV19 CASSMGLRNTEAFF
TRBV7-9 CASSLEGTGHEKLFF
TRBV19 CASSIIAQDGYTF
TRBV3-1/TRBV3-2 CASSQDTARRNTEAFF
TRBV9 CASSVGPGMNTEAFF
TRBV6-4 CASSERSGGENEQFF
TRBV5-5 CASSLATEGHYGYTF
TRBV14 CASSYDRDNGYTF
TRBV27 CASSFAGGLYNEQFF
TRBV4-1 CASSQSLSDTEAFF
TRBV6-5 CASRARGDEQYF
TRBV19 CASKGGGQETQYF
TRBV19 CATGDRGTDTQYF
TRBV11-2 CASSLESWGKISYEQYF
TRBV10-1 CASSEVSGSTDTQYF
TRBV11-3 CASSSTKTGGAGSYNEQFF
TRBV24-1 CATSEIGTGFLGYTF
TRBV28 CASSFPQGSYNSPLHF
TRBV18 CASSLNAYNEQFF
TRBV18 CASSLIQGADTQYF
TRBV5-1 CASSTLAGGLTDTQYF